This T cell receptor (beta chain) originates from a study of T cells in tuberculosis. The wider study: CD1B tetramers identified T cells specific for mycobacterial lipid GMM.

Between the trimmed V and J ends, which lost 3 bases and 12 bases, there was a span of 13 bases. The CDR3 totals 13 residues. CDR1 SGDLS and CDR2 YYNGEE come from the germline V gene. Some clones are missing from TCRdb's copy, which holds only in-frame ones; the method was immunoSEQ multiplex PCR. Of roughly 61,000 clones detected, roughly 87% appear once; the ten largest clones hold about a fifth. Thawed, overnight-rested PBMC were stained with GMM-loaded CD1B tetramer, viability dye and anti-CD3, then sorted. CD1B tetramers were loaded with Rhodococcus equi-derived C32 glucose monomycolate. PBMC for tetramer sorting were first depleted of CD14-expressing monocytes. Each donor contributed roughly 100,000 sorted tetramer-negative cells.

The chain couples TRBV9 to TRBJ2-6, with D possibly TRBD1 on 5 matching bases. The material sequenced was CD1b-GMM tetramer-negative cells sorted from PBMCs. The source is an adult woman with latent tuberculosis. The CDR3 nucleotides read TGTGCCAGCAGCGCGATGACAGCCTCCGTCCTGACTTTC. This codes for CASSAMTASVLTF. Drawing the rest from reference TRBV9 and TRBJ2-6, the complete variable domain is DSGVTQTPKHLITATGQRVTLRCSPRSGDLSVYWYQQSLDQGLQFLIQYYNGEERAKGNILERFSAQQFPDLHSELNLSSLELGDSALYFCASSAMTASVLTFGAGSRLTVL.